The clone carrying this T cell receptor beta chain was counted a single time. This sample was taken from a study of T cell responses to AZD1222 COVID-19 vaccine. Clones were read by immunoSEQ multiplex PCR, and TCRdb kept only the in-frame ones, dropping some. The data show about 170,000 clones, about 92% seen once. The CDR3 is 16 amino acids. CDR1 is MGHRA, CDR2 YSYEKL, per germline. V was trimmed by 3 bases and J by 9 bases, leaving 21 bases between them. The source of this sequence is an adult in good health. The genes are TRBV4-1 and TRBJ2-1; the D gene could be TRBD1 or TRBD2 (5 bases each). This specimen was peripheral blood, taken on day 0 of AZD1222 vaccination. The CDR3 protein is CASSHFLGAGSSEQFF. The CDR3 region has the DNA TGCGCCAGCAGCCATTTCCTAGGGGCTGGGAGTAGTGAGCAGTTCTTC.